What follows are 3 T cell receptor beta chains derived from one specimen sequenced in a study of read filtering for tumor transcriptome and immune sequencing (dated by TCRdb to the early 2020s). These reads were obtained on an Illumina HiSeq 4000. TCR libraries were constructed from 400 ng RNA using the Immunoverse kit, and molecular barcoded adaptors covering alpha/delta and beta/gamma chains were employed. TCRdb applied fastp at Q25 and MiXCR to the public reads, then kept only in-frame beta chains. Identical CDR3 protein sequences are pooled into one entry, listed with their most common genes and DNA. The sample records approximately 90,000 distinct CDR3 sequences, roughly 21% of which are singletons. In total, the top ten clones hold 9.5% to 12% of the sample. The sequencing input was a population of CD138-negative cells sorted from bone marrow. The cell subset or site label, as the study defines it: bone marrow mononuclear cells depleted of CD138+ plasma/myeloma cells by negative magnetic selection. The receptors derive from a donor at least 40 years old with multiple myeloma.

This chain links TRBV10-1 with TRBJ2-2, with D possibly TRBD1 on 6 matching bases. The V end lost 2 bases, the J end lost 7 bases, and 11 bases lay between the germline ends. CDR1 is WNHNN, CDR2 SYGVQD, per germline (reference sequence). This CDR3 has 14 amino acids. The CDR3: CASSEAGAVGELFF. The CDR3 bases are TGCGCCAGCAGTGAGGCAGGGGCGGTCGGGGAGCTGTTTTTT.

This clonotype came up a few times. This chain connects TRBV20-1 to TRBJ2-5; D perhaps matches TRBD2 (6 bases). Germline CDR1 reads DFQATT; CDR2 reads SNEGSKA (reference sequence). The CDR3 spans 15 residues. V shed 6 bases and J shed 1 base, with 18 bases lying between them. CDR3 DNA: TGCAGTGCCCCGGGAAATAGCGGATTCCAAGAGACCCAGTACTTC. Amino acids: CSAPGNSGFQETQYF.

This clonotype was seen a handful of times. The CDR3 DNA reads TGTGCCAGCAGCTTAGGCGGTTTCTATGGCTACACCTTC. It is translated as CASSLGGFYGYTF. The chain has TRBV7-2 and TRBJ1-2, with D unresolved. The CDR3 is 13 residues long. CDR1 and CDR2 (germline): SGHTA, FQGNSA. Trimming shortened V by 1 base and J by 4 bases, and 7 bases separated the two germline ends.